The 8 T cell receptor beta chains reported below all come from one sample, sequenced in a study of early stage breast cancer tumors. Repertoires were generated with immunoSEQ multiplex PCR, while TCRdb's copy carries only in-frame clones and drops some. The sample records some 70,000 clones, approximately 79% being singletons. The sequenced sample consisted of blood. These receptors came from a person aged 60 to 70 with breast cancer.

This clone was detected once. V is TRBV6-6 and J is TRBJ1-5, with a tentative D call TRBD1 (6 bases). CDR3 size: 16 residues. The germline V gene encodes CDR1 MNHNY and CDR2 SVGAGI (reference sequence). The V end was cut by 7 bases, the J end by 3 bases, with 19 bases between. The CDR3 here is CASNLAKGQINQPQHF. DNA of the CDR3: TGTGCCAGCAACCTCGCCAAGGGACAAATCAATCAGCCCCAGCATTTT.

This chain connects TRBV6-1 to TRBJ1-1; D gene uncertain. Germline CDR1 MNHNS, CDR2 SASEGT. The CDR3 sequence is 15 residues long. V was cut by 0 bases and J by 11 bases, with 19 bases left in between. The CDR3 DNA reads as TGTGCCAGCAGTGAAGCGCCGACCGCTAGGATGTGGGCTTTCTTT. It codes for CASSEAPTARMWAFF.

The table lists this clone with a count of one. This sequence joins TRBV5-1 and TRBJ1-1, with a possible D match to TRBD1 (5 bases). V was pared by 1 base and J by 1 base, with 8 bases between. This CDR3 region has 14 residues. Per the germline V gene, CDR1 is SGHRS and CDR2 is YFSETQ. CDR3 nucleotides: TGCGCCAGCAGCTTGTACCAGGGGAACACTGAAGCTTTCTTT. Its translation: CASSLYQGNTEAFF.

The chain carries TRBV19 and TRBJ1-1; D gene uncertain. The V gene lost 7 bases and the J gene lost 0 bases, with 15 bases spanning the gap. Germline CDR1 LNHDA, CDR2 SQIVND (reference sequence). The CDR3 sequence is 15 residues long. Here the CDR3 DNA reads TGTGCCAGTAAGCCGGTAGGCGCCATGAACACTGAAGCTTTCTTT. It is translated as CASKPVGAMNTEAFF.

The CDR3 spells CASSKASRDEQYF. The DNA of the CDR3 is TGTGCCAGTAGTAAAGCGTCGAGGGACGAGCAGTACTTC. The chain has TRBV19 and TRBJ2-7, with a weak D call TRBD2 (5 bases). V was trimmed by 4 bases and J by 5 bases, leaving 12 bases between them. The CDR3 contains 13 residues. From germline, CDR1 is LNHDA and CDR2 SQIVND (reference sequence).

The chain has TRBV5-5 and TRBJ2-7; tentative D call: TRBD2 (6 bases). The CDR3 runs to 12 residues. CDR1 and CDR2 from the germline V gene are SGHKS and YYEKEE (reference sequence). Trimming left V 1 base short and J 8 bases short, with 10 bases between. CDR3 in amino acids: CASSLLGGQQYF. The CDR3 region has the DNA TGTGCCAGCAGCTTGTTGGGAGGACAGCAGTACTTC.

The chain uses TRBV30 and TRBJ1-2; the match to TRBD1 covers 7 bases. V gave up 0 bases and J gave up 8 bases; unmatched junction bases: 3. The length of the CDR3 is 12 residues. Germline V gene lookup returns CDR1 GTSNPN and CDR2 SVGIG (reference sequence). This CDR3 is CAWSVQGVGYTF. The DNA for the CDR3 is TGTGCCTGGAGTGTCCAGGGGGTCGGCTACACCTTC.

V and J are TRBV18 and TRBJ2-7; D remains ambiguous. The length of the CDR3 is 13 residues. CDR1 is KGHSH, CDR2 LQKENI, per germline. Trimming removed 3 bases at V and 6 bases at J, with 12 bases between. In nucleotides, the CDR3 is TGTGCCAGCTCACCTGTGGTGTTAGGCGAGCAGTACTTC. As protein: CASSPVVLGEQYF.